In its sample, the clone carrying this T cell receptor (beta chain) was seen a few times. The antigen is unknown. Template material for amplifying TCR beta CDR3 regions consisted of RNA transcripts. The HTBI primer set served for first-round RT-PCR of the TCR CDR3. Using its own MiXCR run on the multiplex PCR reads, TCRdb lists one record per CDR3 protein. The profile shows approximately 630,000 distinct CDR3 sequences, 15% to 20% of them singletons. Hyperthyroidism was newly diagnosed in patients aged 18 to 65 (duration under 2 months). The study based diagnoses on clinical symptoms, serum thyroxine and TRAb, thyroid ultrasound and orbital computed tomography. The data stem from a study of T cells in Graves' hyperthyroidism and ophthalmopathy. Whole-study findings and limits: Blood also contained most expanded thyroid clonotypes above 0.001.

The CDR3 runs 18 residues. Germline lookup yields CDR1 DFQATT and CDR2 SNEGSKA (reference sequence). V dropped 7 bases and J dropped 1; count of bases not matched to a gene: 14. The source is a young woman with Graves' hyperthyroidism. This chain links TRBV20-1 with TRBJ2-7, with 15 bases identical to TRBD2. The source material was blood. CDR3 sequence reads: CSGRNQGLAGGGSYEQYF. CDR3 nucleotides: TGCAGTGGCAGGAACCAAGGACTAGCGGGAGGGGGGTCCTACGAGCAGTACTTC.